This TCR beta chain stems from a study of regulatory T cells. Study-wide points: In patients, unique TRB V-J pairs were restricted and V/J usage skewed, especially in Tregs.

Amplification used 52 TRBV primers and 13 TRBJ primers. Assay used: immunoSEQ multiplex PCR; TCRdb lists only in-frame clones, some missing. The sample lists some 20,000 clones, over 85% occurring once. About this clone: Antigen specificity is unknown.

The CDR3 contains 13 residues. Germline V gene lookup returns CDR1 MDHEN and CDR2 SYDVKM. V lost 3 bases, J lost 6 bases, and 12 bases lay in between. Autoimmunity was present in every CD3G-deficient patient, worse in two. Patients, 2 to 39 years old, had expanded memory T-cell proportions. What was sequenced was CD8+ T cells sorted from blood. The receptor was isolated from a child aged 2-15 years with CD3G deficiency. This chain connects TRBV28 to TRBJ2-7; no definite D call. The CDR3 DNA reads as TGTGCCAGCAGTTTGGTAGGGAATAGCGAGCAGTACTTC. As protein: CASSLVGNSEQYF.